This paragraph reports one T cell receptor beta chain. The target of this receptor is not known. No base quality information exists; no much larger clone differs at one position. This specimen comes from a study of cytomegalovirus exposure and HLA in healthy donors (dated by TCRdb to 2016 to 2017). For context, the study as a whole: According to a later analysis, one platform produced both the 110 or so validation repertoires and the approximately 670 repertoires of the first cohort. The study aimed to test whether cataloging public T cell receptors could reveal signatures of past pathogen exposure. To predict cytomegalovirus infection status, the study brought together high-throughput TCR immunosequencing, statistical association of individual TCRs with disease status, and machine learning. Besides the first cohort of roughly 640 subjects, a separate validation cohort made up of over 100 different subjects was used. The paper's findings and limits, for the study overall: Most TCR sequences were seen in very few donors, while some public TCRs were found in many individuals. A few of the identified cytomegalovirus-associated TCR beta chains were confirmed in vitro to be specific for cytomegalovirus antigens. Of the cluster scores, 85% to 95% were above 0 in a later analysis, which found that TCRs clustered in the first cohort also tended to co-occur in the approximately 110 validation repertoires. A later analysis lacked HLA typing for the validation cohort, so it scored co-occurrence in that cohort across all 110 or so repertoires. In the study, some 180 TCR beta chains were listed as associated with cytomegalovirus. The authors suggested that the approach could potentially be generalized to other disease states and immunological phenotypes. In both the original and validation cohorts, the classifier was reported to diagnose cytomegalovirus status with high specificity and sensitivity.

Library preparation used the immunoSEQ multiplex PCR assay. Concerning the study's data processing: To diagnose cytomegalovirus status from the catalog of TCR beta chain sequences, a statistical classification framework was built. Held by TCRdb, this immuneACCESS table contains in-frame sequences only and omits some clones. Under half of the omission traces to an unresolved V gene where checked; the cause of the rest is unknown. That table furnishes V, J and clone size, whereas the DNA furnished D and trimming. Across this sample there are approximately 110,000 clones, with roughly nine tenths seen only once. 3% to 4% of the sample is in the top ten clones. From a lookup of the germline V gene, CDR1 and CDR2 are SNHLY and FYNNEI. Compared with germline, V lacks 7 bases and J lacks 3 bases; bases without a gene match: 2. Measured from the cysteine to the phenylalanine, the CDR3 is 12 residues long. Only the CDR3 part of the read is kept: 36 bases, read in frame from the first base.

Donors formed part of the validation cohort, which comprised 120 or so subjects and was distinct from the first cohort of under 750 subjects. This TCR came from a woman aged 18-35 years in good health and CMV-seropositive. Sample: PBMCs. Rearrangement joined TRBV2 to TRBJ1-1; 7 central bases correspond to TRBD1. Here the CDR3 is given as CASNRGDTEAFF. The DNA sequence follows: TGTGCCAGCAACAGGGGAGACACTGAAGCTTTCTTT.